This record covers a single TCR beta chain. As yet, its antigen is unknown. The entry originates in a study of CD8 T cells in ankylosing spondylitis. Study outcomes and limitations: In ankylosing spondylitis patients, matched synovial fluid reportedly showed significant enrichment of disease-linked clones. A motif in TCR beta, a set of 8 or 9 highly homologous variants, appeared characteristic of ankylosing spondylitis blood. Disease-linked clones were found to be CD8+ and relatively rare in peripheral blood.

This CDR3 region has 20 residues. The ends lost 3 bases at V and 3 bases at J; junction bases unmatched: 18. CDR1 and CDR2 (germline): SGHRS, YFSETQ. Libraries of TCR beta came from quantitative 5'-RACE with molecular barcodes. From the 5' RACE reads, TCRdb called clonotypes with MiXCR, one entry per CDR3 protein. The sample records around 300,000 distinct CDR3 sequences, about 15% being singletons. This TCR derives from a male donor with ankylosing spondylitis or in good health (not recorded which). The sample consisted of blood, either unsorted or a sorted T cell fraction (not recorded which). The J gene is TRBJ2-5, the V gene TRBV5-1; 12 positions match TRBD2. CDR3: CASSSNRASGRAAVKETQYF. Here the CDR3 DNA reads TGCGCCAGCAGCTCTAATCGGGCTAGCGGGAGGGCTGCGGTTAAAGAGACCCAGTACTTC.